One sample yielded the 30 T cell receptor beta chains listed below, sequenced in a study of technical replicates of blood from a few donors. Clones were read by immunoSEQ multiplex PCR, and TCRdb kept only the in-frame ones, dropping some. Among under 45,000 clones listed, around 96% were seen once. Sequenced sample: T cells isolated from PBMCs. Receptor source: a human donor in good health.

The chain couples TRBV4-1 to TRBJ1-4; a possible D gene is TRBD1 (5 bases). V was clipped by 5 bases and J by 4 bases, with 14 bases between them. CDR3 length: 15 amino acids. The germline CDR1 and CDR2 sequences are MGHRA and YSYEKL. CDR3 DNA sequence: TGCGCCAGCAGCGGAGAACAGGTGATTAATGAAAAACTGTTTTTT. This sequence encodes CASSGEQVINEKLFF.

The chain couples TRBV4-3 to TRBJ2-7; D remains unclear. Trimming took 9 bases from V and 2 from J, leaving 8 bases between them. The CDR3 contains 11 residues. The germline V gene has CDR1 LGHNA and CDR2 YSLEER. CDR3 sequence (DNA): TGCGCCAGGAACCGGGCCTACGAGCAGTACTTC. It codes for CARNRAYEQYF.

J is TRBJ1-2 and V is TRBV25-1; D is uncertain. There are 14 residues in the CDR3. Germline V gene lookup returns CDR1 MGHDK and CDR2 SYGVNS. V was pared by 2 bases and J by 3 bases, with 10 bases between. The CDR3 loop is CASSEISSDYGYTF. In DNA, the CDR3 is TGTGCCAGCAGTGAAATATCTTCGGACTATGGCTACACCTTC.

The chain joins TRBV18 to TRBJ1-1; possible D gene TRBD1, 5 bases. V shed 5 bases and J shed 1 base, with 8 bases lying between them. CDR1 is KGHSH, CDR2 LQKENI, per germline. This CDR3 has 13 residues. The CDR3, as DNA: TGTGCCAGCTCAATTCAGGGGAACACTGAAGCTTTCTTT. Amino acids: CASSIQGNTEAFF.

V and J are TRBV6-5 and TRBJ2-1; 7 nucleotides align to TRBD1. CDR3 length: 16 residues. J gave up 4 bases and V 3 bases, and 9 bases lay outside the gene matches. The germline V gene has CDR1 MNHEY and CDR2 SVGAGI. CDR3 protein: CASSYGDSGVYNEQFF. Written as DNA, the CDR3 is TGTGCCAGCAGTTATGGGGACAGCGGAGTTTACAATGAGCAGTTCTTC.

The rearrangement joins TRBV9 to TRBJ2-2; 11 bases are a match to TRBD2. This CDR3 is 17 amino acids long. The germline CDR1 and CDR2 sequences are SGDLS and YYNGEE. V was clipped by 0 bases and J by 2 bases; unmatched bases: 3. The CDR3 loop is CASSVEGLAVNTGELFF. CDR3 nucleotide sequence: TGTGCCAGCAGCGTAGAGGGACTAGCGGTTAACACCGGGGAGCTGTTTTTT.

The gene calls are TRBV5-4 and TRBJ2-7; 9 bases are shared with TRBD2. This CDR3 contains 15 residues. Germline assignment: CDR1 SGHNT and CDR2 YYREEE (reference sequence). The V segment lost 3 bases and the J segment 1 base; nucleotides outside the gene matches: 5. CDR3 DNA sequence: TGTGCCAGCAGCTCGACTAGCGGCAGATCCTACGAGCAGTACTTC. It is translated as CASSSTSGRSYEQYF.

The rearrangement links TRBV6-5 to TRBJ2-1; TRBD2 aligns across 7 bases. The CDR3 extends over 15 amino acids. The germline CDR1 and CDR2 sequences are MNHEY and SVGAGI. Trimming took 6 bases from V and 5 from J; bases not matched to a gene: 10. In DNA, the CDR3 is TGTGCCAGCAGGAATCGAGCGGGGAGACACAATGAGCAGTTCTTC. Translating it yields CASRNRAGRHNEQFF.

The chain employs TRBV30 and TRBJ2-5; TRBD2 aligns across 13 bases. The CDR3 is 15 amino acids. Trimming removed 3 bases from V and 4 bases from J; junction bases left unmatched: 5. Germline CDR1 reads GTSNPN; CDR2 reads SVGIG (reference sequence). The CDR3 sequence is CAWRPGLAGPETQYF. The CDR3 nucleotides read TGTGCCTGGAGGCCGGGACTAGCGGGACCAGAGACCCAGTACTTC.

Regarding this clone: Other DNA sequences in this specimen translate into the identical CDR3. V is TRBV30 and J is TRBJ2-7, with a tentative D call TRBD2 (5 bases). Between the trimmed V and J ends, which lost 0 bases and 9 bases, there was a span of 18 bases. Per the germline V gene, CDR1 is GTSNPN and CDR2 is SVGIG (reference sequence). CDR3 size: 14 residues. CDR3 amino acids: CAWSVGLAGWLQYF. In DNA form, the CDR3 reads TGTGCCTGGAGTGTGGGTCTAGCAGGATGGCTGCAGTACTTC. The variable domain in full, with the rest retrieved from reference TRBV30 and TRBJ2-7, is SQTIHQWPATLVQPVGSPLSLECTVEGTSNPNLYWYRQAAGRGLQLLFYSVGIGQISSEVPQNLSASRPQDRQFILSSKKLLLSDSGFYLCAWSVGLAGWLQYFGPGTRLTVT.

CDR3 amino acids: CASSEALGYSYEQYF. DNA for the CDR3: TGTGCCAGCAGTGAAGCGCTTGGTTACAGCTACGAGCAGTACTTC. The J gene is TRBJ2-7, the V gene TRBV6-1, with D hard to call. The CDR3 is 15 amino acids. Germline V gives CDR1 MNHNS, CDR2 SASEGT. The ends were cut back, 0 bases at V and 3 bases at J, with 12 bases in the middle.

The chain has TRBV4-1 and TRBJ1-2; 9 nucleotides align to TRBD1. The CDR3 is made up of 15 amino acids. Trimming at V came to 4 bases and at J to 6 bases, leaving 9 bases not matched to a gene. Germline V gives CDR1 MGHRA, CDR2 YSYEKL. The CDR3, as DNA: TGCGCCAGCAGCCCTCCGGACAGGGGAGTGGATGGCTACACCTTC. Translating it yields CASSPPDRGVDGYTF.

This clone was recorded once. The chain recombines TRBV7-8 with TRBJ1-2, with 12 bases identical to TRBD1. Germline assignment: CDR1 SGHVS and CDR2 FQNEAQ. The CDR3 is made up of 17 amino acids. V was clipped by 5 bases and J by 4 bases; unmatched bases: 11. In DNA form, the CDR3 reads TGTGCCAGCAGCCCGAGCGGGACAGGGGGCGTATTCTATGGCTACACCTTC. It translates to CASSPSGTGGVFYGYTF.

The V call is TRBV11-2, the J call TRBJ1-1; possible D gene TRBD1, 5 bases. Trimming cost V 4 bases and J 6 bases, with 12 bases left between them. The CDR3 is made up of 13 amino acids. Germline CDR1 is SGHAT and CDR2 is FQNNGV. The CDR3 region is CASSSPDRSEAFF. The CDR3 DNA follows: TGTGCCAGCAGCTCACCCGACAGATCTGAAGCTTTCTTT.

The chain joins TRBV7-3 to TRBJ2-3, with 7 positions matching TRBD2. The CDR3 has 14 residues. In germline, CDR1 is SGHTA, CDR2 FQGTGA. After removal of 8 bases from V and 1 base from J, the junction contained 6 bases not matched to a gene. The CDR3 coding sequence is TGTGCCAGCTCGGGCGCGGGGGGCACAGATACGCAGTATTTT. Translating gives CASSGAGGTDTQYF.

The chain carries TRBV7-6 and TRBJ2-2; possibly TRBD2 for D (5 bases). V lost 5 bases and J lost 6, with 13 bases in between. Germline V gene lookup returns CDR1 SGHVS and CDR2 FNYEAQ. CDR3 size: 14 residues. CDR3 residues: CASSETRIPGELFF. CDR3 DNA sequence: TGTGCCAGCAGCGAAACTAGAATACCCGGGGAGCTGTTTTTT.

The chain employs TRBV2 and TRBJ1-1; D not certain. From germline, CDR1 is SNHLY and CDR2 FYNNEI. V dropped 7 bases and J dropped 2 bases, with 14 bases sitting between them. CDR3 size: 14 residues. The CDR3 sequence: CASTGNRLNTEAFF. CDR3 nucleotide sequence: TGTGCCAGCACAGGAAACAGACTAAACACTGAAGCTTTCTTT.

In DNA, the CDR3 is TGTGCCAGCAGCGTAGCCCTAGCGGGAGAAACCGGGGAGCTGTTTTTT. Amino acid sequence: CASSVALAGETGELFF. This chain joins TRBV9 and TRBJ2-2; 10 bases fit TRBD2. Trimming cost V 0 bases and J 5 bases; bases outside gene matches: 4. Looked up from germline, CDR1 is SGDLS and CDR2 is YYNGEE. The length of the CDR3 is 16 residues.

The chain employs TRBV19 and TRBJ2-7; D uncertain. The CDR3 has 15 residues. The germline V and J ends were trimmed by 7 bases and 0 bases, with 16 bases remaining between them. Germline assignment: CDR1 LNHDA and CDR2 SQIVND (reference sequence). The CDR3 here is CASMRDGVSSYEQYF. The CDR3 coding sequence is TGTGCCAGTATGCGCGACGGAGTTAGCTCCTACGAGCAGTACTTC.

The CDR3 protein is CASSLSWTGSFEQYF. In DNA form, the CDR3 reads TGTGCCAGCAGTTTATCGTGGACAGGGAGTTTCGAGCAGTACTTC. The chain links TRBV27 to TRBJ2-7, with TRBD1 identical over 8 bases. J lost 6 bases, V lost 0 bases, and 7 bases had no gene match. Germline CDR1 and CDR2: MNHEY and SMNVEV (reference sequence). This CDR3 region has 15 residues.

The CDR3, as DNA: TGTGCCAGCAGCTGGGGGACAGGGGGTAAAGCCGGGGAGCTGTTTTTT. Protein sequence: CASSWGTGGKAGELFF. The V gene is TRBV7-3, the J gene TRBJ2-2, with 11 bases lining up with TRBD1. The CDR3 extends over 16 amino acids. CDR1 and CDR2 (germline): SGHTA, FQGTGA. V was pared by 4 bases and J by 6 bases, with 7 bases of the junction left unmatched.

The chain carries TRBV30 and TRBJ2-3, with 7 bases aligning to TRBD1. The V gene's germline CDR1 is GTSNPN and CDR2 SVGIG (reference sequence). The CDR3 length is 14 residues. V shed 4 bases and J 6 bases; nucleotides not matched to a gene: 10. This chain's CDR3 is CAWNKGARSDTQYF. For the CDR3, the DNA is TGTGCCTGGAATAAGGGGGCGCGATCTGATACGCAGTATTTT.

V usage is TRBV5-4 and J usage is TRBJ1-2, with 7 bases identical to TRBD1. CDR3 length equals 13 residues. The trim removed 1 base at V and 5 bases at J, leaving 2 bases unmatched. Germline V CDR1 and CDR2: SGHNT, YYREEE (reference sequence). In nucleotides, the CDR3 is TGTGCCAGCAGCTTGCCAGGGGGTTATGGCTACACCTTC. Amino acids: CASSLPGGYGYTF.

V gene TRBV27 combines with J gene TRBJ2-1; possible D gene TRBD2, 5 bases. V lost 5 bases to trimming and J lost 3 bases, with 20 bases between them. The CDR3 runs 17 residues. Germline CDR1 reads MNHEY; CDR2 reads SMNVEV (reference sequence). CDR3 in amino acids: CASSPTSRERYYNEQFF. For the CDR3, the DNA is TGTGCCAGCAGTCCAACCTCCCGGGAACGGTACTACAATGAGCAGTTCTTC.

The chain is built from TRBV6-1 and TRBJ1-1; D is uncertain. The CDR3 is made up of 10 amino acids. V lost 6 bases and J lost 7, with 6 bases in between. Germline-derived CDR1 and CDR2 are MNHNS and SASEGT. This CDR3 reads CASSLGEAFF. In nucleotides, the CDR3 is TGTGCCAGCAGCCTAGGTGAAGCTTTCTTT.

CDR3 sequence: CASSSGVAKNIQYF. The DNA of the CDR3 is TGTGCCAGCAGCTCAGGGGTAGCCAAAAACATTCAGTACTTC. V is TRBV7-9 and J is TRBJ2-4; D perhaps matches TRBD1 (6 bases). Trimming shortened V by 4 bases and J by 0 bases, and 7 bases separated the two germline ends. The CDR3 length is 14 residues. Per germline, CDR1 SEHNR and CDR2 FQNEAQ (reference sequence).

The chain carries TRBV29-1 and TRBJ1-1; D remains unclear. Germline CDR1 is SQVTM and CDR2 is ANQGSEA. Trimming took off 4 bases at V and 6 bases at J, with 9 bases between the two ends. This CDR3 is built from 11 residues. The chain's CDR3 is CSVGTEPEAFF. Written as DNA, the CDR3 is TGCAGCGTTGGAACAGAACCTGAAGCTTTCTTT. Full variable domain (remainder filled in from reference TRBV29-1 and TRBJ1-1): SAVISQKPSRDICQRGTSLTIQCQVDSQVTMMFWYRQQPGQSLTLIATANQGSEATYESGFVIDKFPISRPNLTFSTLTVSNMSPEDSSIYLCSVGTEPEAFFGQGTRLTVV.

J is TRBJ1-1 and V is TRBV14; weak D call: TRBD1 (6 bases). The CDR3 contains 14 residues. Germline V gives CDR1 SGHDN, CDR2 FVKESK. V was clipped by 5 bases and J by 0 bases, with 10 bases between them. Written as DNA, the CDR3 is TGTGCCAGCAGCAGTAACAGGGTGAACACTGAAGCTTTCTTT. Encoded protein: CASSSNRVNTEAFF.

CDR3 protein: CASSQVGQGRGNQPQHF. The CDR3 bases are TGCGCCAGCAGCCAAGTGGGACAGGGTCGAGGCAATCAGCCCCAGCATTTT. V is TRBV4-1 and J is TRBJ1-5; 9 bases match TRBD1. In germline, CDR1 is MGHRA, CDR2 YSYEKL. V dropped 1 base and J dropped 2; count of bases not matched to a gene: 6. The CDR3 is 17 amino acids.

The V gene is TRBV15, the J gene TRBJ2-1; TRBD2 aligns across 8 bases. Germline-derived CDR1 and CDR2 are LNHNV and YYDKDF (reference sequence). V was clipped by 5 bases and J by 4 bases; unmatched bases: 10. The CDR3 spans 16 residues. CDR3 coding DNA: TGTGCCACCAGCGGGGAACTAGCGGCCAAGTACAATGAGCAGTTCTTC. Translated: CATSGELAAKYNEQFF.